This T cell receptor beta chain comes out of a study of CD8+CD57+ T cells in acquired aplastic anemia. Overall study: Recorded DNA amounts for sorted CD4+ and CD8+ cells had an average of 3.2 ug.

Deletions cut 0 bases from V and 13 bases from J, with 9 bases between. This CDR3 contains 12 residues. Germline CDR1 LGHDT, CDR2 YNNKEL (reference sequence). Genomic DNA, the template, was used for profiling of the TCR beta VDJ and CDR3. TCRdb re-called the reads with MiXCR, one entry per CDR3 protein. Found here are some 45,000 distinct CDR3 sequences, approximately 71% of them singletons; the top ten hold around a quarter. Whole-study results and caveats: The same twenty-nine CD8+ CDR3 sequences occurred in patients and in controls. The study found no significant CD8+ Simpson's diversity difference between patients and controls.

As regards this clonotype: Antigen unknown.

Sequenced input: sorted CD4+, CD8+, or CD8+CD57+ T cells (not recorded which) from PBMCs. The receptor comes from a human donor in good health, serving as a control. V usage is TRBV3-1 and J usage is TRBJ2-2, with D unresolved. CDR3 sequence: CASSQDYRGLFF. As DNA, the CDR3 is TGTGCCAGCAGCCAAGATTACCGTGGGCTGTTTTTT.